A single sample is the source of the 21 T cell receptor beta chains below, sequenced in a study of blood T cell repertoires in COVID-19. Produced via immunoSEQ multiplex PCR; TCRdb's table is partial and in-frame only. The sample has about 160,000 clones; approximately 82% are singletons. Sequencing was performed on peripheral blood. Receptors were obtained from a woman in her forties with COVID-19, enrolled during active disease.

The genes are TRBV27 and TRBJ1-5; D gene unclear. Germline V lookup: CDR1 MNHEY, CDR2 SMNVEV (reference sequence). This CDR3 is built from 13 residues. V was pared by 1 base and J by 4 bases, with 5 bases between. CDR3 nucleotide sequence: TGTGCCAGCAGTTTATGGGAGAATCAGCCCCAGCATTTT. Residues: CASSLWENQPQHF.

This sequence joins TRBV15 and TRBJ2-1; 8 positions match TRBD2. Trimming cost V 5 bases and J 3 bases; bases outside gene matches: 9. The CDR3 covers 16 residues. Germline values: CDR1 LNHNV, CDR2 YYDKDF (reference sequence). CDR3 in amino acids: CATSSMSGSFYNEQFF. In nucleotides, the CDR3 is TGTGCCACCAGCTCGATGAGCGGGAGTTTCTACAATGAGCAGTTCTTC.

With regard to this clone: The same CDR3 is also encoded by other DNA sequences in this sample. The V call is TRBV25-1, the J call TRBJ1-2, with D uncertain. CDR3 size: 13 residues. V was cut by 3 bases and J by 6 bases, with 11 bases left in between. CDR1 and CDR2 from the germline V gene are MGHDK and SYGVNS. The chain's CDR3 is CASSEWQDHGYTF. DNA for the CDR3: TGTGCCAGCAGTGAGTGGCAGGATCATGGCTACACCTTC.

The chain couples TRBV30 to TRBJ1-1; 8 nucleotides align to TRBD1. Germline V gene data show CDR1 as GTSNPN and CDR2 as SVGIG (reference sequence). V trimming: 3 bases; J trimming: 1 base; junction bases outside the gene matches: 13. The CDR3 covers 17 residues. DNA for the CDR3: TGTGCCTGGAGAGGTTCCGGCAGGGGGCTGCGGAACACTGAAGCTTTCTTT. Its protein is CAWRGSGRGLRNTEAFF.

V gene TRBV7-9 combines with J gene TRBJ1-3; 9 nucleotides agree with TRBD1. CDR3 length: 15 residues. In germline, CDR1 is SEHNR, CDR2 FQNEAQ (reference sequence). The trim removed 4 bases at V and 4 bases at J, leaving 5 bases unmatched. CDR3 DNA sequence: TGTGCCAGCAGCTCGACAGGGGGAAAAGGAAACACCATATATTTT. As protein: CASSSTGGKGNTIYF.

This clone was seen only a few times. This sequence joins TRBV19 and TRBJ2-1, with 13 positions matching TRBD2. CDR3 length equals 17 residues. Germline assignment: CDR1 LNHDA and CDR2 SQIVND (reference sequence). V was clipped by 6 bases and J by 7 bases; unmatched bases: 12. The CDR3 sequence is CASSLASRTSGSNEQFF. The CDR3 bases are TGTGCCAGTAGCCTCGCCTCCCGGACTAGCGGGAGTAATGAGCAGTTCTTC.

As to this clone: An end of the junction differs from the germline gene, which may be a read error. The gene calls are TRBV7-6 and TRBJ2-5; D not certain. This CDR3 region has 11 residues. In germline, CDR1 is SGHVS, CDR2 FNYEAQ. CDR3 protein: CASSSPGPPHF. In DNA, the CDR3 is TGTGCCAGCAGCTCCCCGGGTCCCCCCCACTTC.

In DNA, the CDR3 is TGTGCCAGCAGTTTATCACCCCCGACTAGCGGGTTCGACAATGAGCAGTTCTTC. This encodes CASSLSPPTSGFDNEQFF. The rearrangement joins TRBV27 to TRBJ2-1, with 10 bases identical to TRBD2. The ends lost 0 bases at V and 5 bases at J; junction bases unmatched: 10. This CDR3 region has 18 residues. CDR1 MNHEY and CDR2 SMNVEV come from the germline V gene (reference sequence).

CDR3 protein: CATSRSFAGELFF. In DNA, the CDR3 is TGTGCCACCAGCAGATCTTTCGCCGGGGAGCTGTTTTTT. V is TRBV15 and J is TRBJ2-2; D uncertain. CDR1 and CDR2 from the germline V gene are LNHNV and YYDKDF (reference sequence). Trimming left V 2 bases short and J 6 bases short, with 7 bases between. This CDR3 region has 13 residues.

The CDR3 DNA reads TGTGCCAGCAGGAAGACAGGGGATAATTCACCCCTCCACTTT. Its protein is CASRKTGDNSPLHF. The chain employs TRBV2 and TRBJ1-6; 8 nucleotides match TRBD1. CDR1 is SNHLY and CDR2 is FYNNEI in the germline V gene. The CDR3 has 14 residues. V lost 6 bases and J lost 5; bases outside the gene matches: 3.

CDR3 sequence: CASGGQGATYEQYF. CDR3 in DNA: TGTGCCAGCGGGGGGCAGGGGGCCACCTACGAGCAGTACTTC. This rearrangement joins TRBV5-5 to TRBJ2-7, with 8 positions matching TRBD1. The CDR3 consists of 14 residues. Germline V gene sequence: CDR1 SGHKS, CDR2 YYEKEE (reference sequence). V gave up 7 bases and J gave up 2 bases; unmatched junction bases: 8.

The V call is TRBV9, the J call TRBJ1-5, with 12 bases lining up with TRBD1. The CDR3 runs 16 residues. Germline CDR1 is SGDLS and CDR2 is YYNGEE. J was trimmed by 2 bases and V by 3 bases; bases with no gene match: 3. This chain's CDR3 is CASSAGTGGRNQPQHF. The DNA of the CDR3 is TGTGCCAGCAGCGCCGGGACAGGGGGCCGCAATCAGCCCCAGCATTTT.

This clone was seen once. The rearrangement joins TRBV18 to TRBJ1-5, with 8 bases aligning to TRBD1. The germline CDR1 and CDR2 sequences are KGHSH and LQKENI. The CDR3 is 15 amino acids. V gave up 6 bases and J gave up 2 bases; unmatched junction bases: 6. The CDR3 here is CASSTGTGGNQPQHF. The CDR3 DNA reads TGTGCCAGCTCCACCGGGACAGGAGGCAATCAGCCCCAGCATTTT.

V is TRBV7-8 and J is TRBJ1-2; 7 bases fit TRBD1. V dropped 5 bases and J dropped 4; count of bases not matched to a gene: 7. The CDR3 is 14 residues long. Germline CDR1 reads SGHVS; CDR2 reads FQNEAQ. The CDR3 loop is CASSRGGGSYGYTF. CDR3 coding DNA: TGTGCCAGCAGCCGAGGGGGCGGGAGCTATGGCTACACCTTC.

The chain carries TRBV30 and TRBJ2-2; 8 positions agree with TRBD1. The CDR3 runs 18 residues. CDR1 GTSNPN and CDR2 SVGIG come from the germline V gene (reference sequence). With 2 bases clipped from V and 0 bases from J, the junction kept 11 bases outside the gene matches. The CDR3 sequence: CAWSPSQGARTNTGELFF. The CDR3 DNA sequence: TGTGCCTGGAGTCCCTCTCAGGGGGCGAGAACGAACACCGGGGAGCTGTTTTTT. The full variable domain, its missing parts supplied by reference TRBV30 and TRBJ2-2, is SQTIHQWPATLVQPVGSPLSLECTVEGTSNPNLYWYRQAAGRGLQLLFYSVGIGQISSEVPQNLSASRPQDRQFILSSKKLLLSDSGFYLCAWSPSQGARTNTGELFFGEGSRLTVL.

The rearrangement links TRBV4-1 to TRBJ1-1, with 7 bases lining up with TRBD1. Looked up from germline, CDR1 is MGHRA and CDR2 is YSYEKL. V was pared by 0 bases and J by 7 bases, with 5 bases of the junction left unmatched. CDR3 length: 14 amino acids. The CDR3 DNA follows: TGCGCCAGCAGCCAAGAAGGGCAGGGGGTTGAAGCTTTCTTT. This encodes CASSQEGQGVEAFF.

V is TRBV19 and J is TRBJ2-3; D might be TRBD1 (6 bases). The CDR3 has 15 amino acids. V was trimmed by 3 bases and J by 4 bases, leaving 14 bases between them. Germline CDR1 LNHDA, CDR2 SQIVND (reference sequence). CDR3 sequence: CASSMTGFVPDTQYF. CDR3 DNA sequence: TGTGCCAGTAGTATGACAGGATTTGTCCCAGATACGCAGTATTTT. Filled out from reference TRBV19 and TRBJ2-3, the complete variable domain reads DGGITQSPKYLFRKEGQNVTLSCEQNLNHDAMYWYRQDPGQGLRLIYYSQIVNDFQKGDIAEGYSVSREKKESFPLTVTSAQKNPTAFYLCASSMTGFVPDTQYFGPGTRLTVL.

DNA of the CDR3: TGTGCCAGCAGCGCTTTTGGCGGGGGAGGTGAGACCCAGTACTTC. It translates to CASSAFGGGGETQYF. V usage is TRBV3-1 (or the pseudogene TRBV3-2) and J usage is TRBJ2-5; 7 bases match TRBD2. Germline V CDR1 and CDR2: LGHDT, YNNKEL (reference sequence). Trimming at V came to 5 bases and at J to 5 bases, leaving 11 bases not matched to a gene. The length of the CDR3 is 15 residues.

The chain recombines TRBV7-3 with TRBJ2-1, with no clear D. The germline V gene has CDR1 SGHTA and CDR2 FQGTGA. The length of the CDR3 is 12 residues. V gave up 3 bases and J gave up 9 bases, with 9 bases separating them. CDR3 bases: TGTGCCAGCAGCTTTGGTAATAGTGAGCAGTTCTTC. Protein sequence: CASSFGNSEQFF.

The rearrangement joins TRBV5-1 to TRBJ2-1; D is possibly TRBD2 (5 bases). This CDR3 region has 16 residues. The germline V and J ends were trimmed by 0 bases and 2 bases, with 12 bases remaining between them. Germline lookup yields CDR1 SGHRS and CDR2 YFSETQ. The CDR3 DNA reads TGCGCCAGCAGCTTGGAGGCTAGCTTGACCTACAATGAGCAGTTCTTC. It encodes CASSLEASLTYNEQFF. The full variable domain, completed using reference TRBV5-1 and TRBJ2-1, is KAGVTQTPRYLIKTRGQQVTLSCSPISGHRSVSWYQQTPGQGLQFLFEYFSETQRNKGNFPGRFSGRQFSNSRSEMNVSTLELGDSALYLCASSLEASLTYNEQFFGPGTRLTVL.

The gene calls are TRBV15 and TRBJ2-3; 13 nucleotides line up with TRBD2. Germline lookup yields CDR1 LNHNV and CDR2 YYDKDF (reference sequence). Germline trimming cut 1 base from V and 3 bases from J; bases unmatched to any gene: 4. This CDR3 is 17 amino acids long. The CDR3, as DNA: TGTGCCACCAGCAGAGGGACTAGCGGGGGAGGTACAGATACGCAGTATTTT. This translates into CATSRGTSGGGTDTQYF.